The 4 T cell receptor beta chains reported below all come from one sample, sequenced in a study of identical twins. MiXCR, applied by TCRdb to the 5' RACE reads, yields one record per CDR3 protein. The sample lists 1.5 million to 2 million distinct CDR3 sequences, 25% to 35% occurring once. Input material: cord blood. These receptors originate from a newborn girl in good health.

This clonotype was seen more than once but under ten times. The gene calls are TRBV20-1 and TRBJ1-5; 7 positions agree with TRBD1. Germline CDR1 reads DFQATT; CDR2 reads SNEGSKA (reference sequence). The CDR3 contains 17 residues. After removal of 0 bases from V and 0 bases from J, the junction contained 8 bases not matched to a gene. CDR3 residues: CSARDRPGQLSNQPQHF. For the CDR3, the DNA is TGCAGTGCTAGAGATCGGCCGGGACAGCTTAGCAATCAGCCCCAGCATTTT.

The chain uses TRBV20-1 and TRBJ1-5; D is perhaps TRBD1 (6 bases). Germline loops: CDR1 DFQATT, CDR2 SNEGSKA (reference sequence). The germline V and J ends were trimmed by 1 base and 7 bases, with 11 bases remaining between them. This CDR3 has 13 amino acids. CDR3 nucleotide sequence: TGCAGTGCTAGAGTACAGGGACGGCAGCCCCAGCATTTT. Its translation is CSARVQGRQPQHF.

The chain couples TRBV10-3 to TRBJ2-7, with D tentatively TRBD2 (5 bases). This CDR3 is 12 amino acids long. Germline assignment: CDR1 ENHRY and CDR2 SYGVKD. V was clipped by 6 bases and J by 3 bases, with 9 bases between them. The CDR3 sequence: CAISGLNYEQYF. As DNA, the CDR3 is TGTGCCATCAGCGGACTTAACTACGAGCAGTACTTC.

CDR3 nucleotides: TGTGCCAGCAGCTTAGGTGGAATAGGTTCTAGAGAGACCCAGTACTTC. Its protein is CASSLGGIGSRETQYF. This rearrangement joins TRBV5-8 to TRBJ2-5; D gene unclear. The CDR3 length is 16 residues. V was trimmed by 2 bases and J by 4 bases, leaving 18 bases between them. Germline V gene lookup returns CDR1 SGHTS and CDR2 YDEGEE.